The clone carrying this TCR beta chain was seen repeatedly, ten times or more. Generated by immunoSEQ multiplex PCR, the TCRdb table keeps only in-frame clones and is missing some. Sampling found tens of thousands of clones, none seen once. The source of the sample is a study of T cell clonality in common variable immunodeficiency. Both groups were predominantly of Caucasian heritage. The clonotype comes from a person aged 18 to 70 in good health. Input material: peripheral blood mononuclear cells.

The CDR3 region is CASSGTGRDTEAFF. The covered CDR3 bases are TGTGCCAGCAGTGGGACAGGGAGGGACACTGAA. The V call is TRBV12-3 or TRBV12-4, the J call TRBJ1-1, with 9 positions matching TRBD1. The CDR3 goes on 3 residues after the read ends, and that part is filled in from the germline J gene. The CDR3 is made up of 14 amino acids. The V and J ends lost 5 bases and 3 bases, in that order; junction bases with no gene match: 4.